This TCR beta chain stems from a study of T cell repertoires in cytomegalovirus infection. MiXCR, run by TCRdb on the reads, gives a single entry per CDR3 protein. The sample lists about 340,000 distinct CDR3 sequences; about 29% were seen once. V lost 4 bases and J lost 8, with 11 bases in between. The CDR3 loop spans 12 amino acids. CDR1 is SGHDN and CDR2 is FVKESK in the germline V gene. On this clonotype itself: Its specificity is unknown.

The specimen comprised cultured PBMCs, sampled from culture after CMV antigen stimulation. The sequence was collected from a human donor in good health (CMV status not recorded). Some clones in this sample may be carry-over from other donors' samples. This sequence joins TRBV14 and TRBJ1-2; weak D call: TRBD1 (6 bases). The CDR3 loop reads CASSPRDKGYTF. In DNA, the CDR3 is TGTGCCAGCAGCCCTCGGGACAAAGGCTACACCTTC. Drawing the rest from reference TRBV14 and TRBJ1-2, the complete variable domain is EAGVTQFPSHSVIEKGQTVTLRCDPISGHDNLYWYRRVMGKEIKFLLHFVKESKQDESGMPNNRFLAERTGGTYSTLKVQPAELEDSGVYFCASSPRDKGYTFGSGTRLTVV.